The 6 T cell receptor beta chains reported below all come from one sample, sequenced in a study of T cell responses to AZD1222 COVID-19 vaccine. Method: immunoSEQ multiplex PCR; TCRdb's copy keeps in-frame clones and lacks some. The profile shows about 140,000 clones, about 91% of them singletons. This material consisted of peripheral blood, taken on day 0 of AZD1222 vaccination. The receptors stem from an adult in good health.

This clone showed up just a few times. The chain couples TRBV10-1 to TRBJ2-3; 13 bases are shared with TRBD2. The V and J ends lost 6 bases and 1 base, in that order; junction bases with no gene match: 4. Per the germline V gene, CDR1 is WNHNN and CDR2 is SYGVQD (reference sequence). This CDR3 has 16 residues. The CDR3 protein is CASSYGLAGGTDTQYF. The DNA of the CDR3 is TGCGCCAGCAGCTACGGACTAGCGGGGGGCACAGATACGCAGTATTTT.

This clone was seen once. This chain links TRBV28 with TRBJ1-3, with no clear D. The CDR3 covers 16 residues. From germline, CDR1 is MDHEN and CDR2 SYDVKM. V lost 10 bases, J lost 0 bases, and 19 bases lay in between. In DNA form, the CDR3 reads TGTGCCACCATTATAAGAGGACCAAACTCTGGAAACACCATATATTTT. Amino acid sequence: CATIIRGPNSGNTIYF. The full variable domain, in which reference TRBV28 and TRBJ1-3 provide the parts outside the CDR3, is DVKVTQSSRYLVKRTGEKVFLECVQDMDHENMFWYRQDPGLGLRLIYFSYDVKMKEKGDIPEGYSVSREKKERFSLILESASTNQTSMYLCATIIRGPNSGNTIYFGEGSWLTVV.

This chain links TRBV3-1 (or the pseudogene TRBV3-2) with TRBJ2-7; D is possibly TRBD1 (5 bases). Trimming removed 4 bases at V and 4 bases at J, with 14 bases between. This CDR3 comprises 14 residues. In germline, CDR1 is LGHDT, CDR2 YNNKEL (reference sequence). DNA for the CDR3: TGTGCCAGCAGCCGTAACCCAGGGTTTTACGAGCAGTACTTC. Encoded protein: CASSRNPGFYEQYF.

The rearrangement uses TRBV7-3 and TRBJ1-1, with TRBD1 matching over 11 bases. The CDR3 has 16 amino acids. The trim removed 0 bases at V and 4 bases at J, leaving 4 bases unmatched. Germline V gene data show CDR1 as SGHTA and CDR2 as FQGTGA. CDR3 nucleotide sequence: TGTGCCAGCAGCTTAACGTTCGGGACAGGGGGCACTGAAGCTTTCTTT. Protein product: CASSLTFGTGGTEAFF.

The chain joins TRBV7-3 to TRBJ1-1, with D tentatively TRBD1 (5 bases). The germline V gene has CDR1 SGHTA and CDR2 FQGTGA. V dropped 5 bases and J dropped 1 base, with 8 bases sitting between them. This CDR3 is built from 13 residues. The CDR3 loop is CASSLGQNTEAFF. For the CDR3, the DNA is TGTGCCAGCAGCCTAGGACAGAACACTGAAGCTTTCTTT.

Concerning this clone: Other DNA sequences in the sample encode the same CDR3. The gene calls are TRBV6-4 and TRBJ1-1; D is unresolved. Deletions cut 0 bases from V and 2 bases from J, with 4 bases between. CDR3 size: 13 residues. Looked up from germline, CDR1 is MRHNA and CDR2 is SNTAGT. The CDR3 loop is CASSDSSNTEAFF. CDR3 nucleotides: TGTGCCAGCAGTGACTCTAGCAACACTGAAGCTTTCTTT.